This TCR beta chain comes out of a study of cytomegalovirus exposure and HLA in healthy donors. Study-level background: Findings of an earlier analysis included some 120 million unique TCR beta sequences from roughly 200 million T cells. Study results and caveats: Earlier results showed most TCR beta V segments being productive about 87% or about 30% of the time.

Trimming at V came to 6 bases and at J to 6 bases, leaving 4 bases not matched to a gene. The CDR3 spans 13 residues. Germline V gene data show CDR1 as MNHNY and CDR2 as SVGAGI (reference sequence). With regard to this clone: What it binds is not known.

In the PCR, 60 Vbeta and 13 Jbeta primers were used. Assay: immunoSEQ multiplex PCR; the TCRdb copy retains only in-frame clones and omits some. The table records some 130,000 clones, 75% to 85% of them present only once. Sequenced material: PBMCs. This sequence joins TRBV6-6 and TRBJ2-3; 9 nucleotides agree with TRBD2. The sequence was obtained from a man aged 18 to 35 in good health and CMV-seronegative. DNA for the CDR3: TGTGCCAGCAGACCCGGGACTAGCGATACGCAGTATTTT. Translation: CASRPGTSDTQYF.